The rows below give T cell receptor beta chains drawn from one sample of a study of beta chain features in type 1 diabetes. Only in-frame clones appear in the TCRdb table, and some are missing; sequencing was by immunoSEQ multiplex PCR. The sample lists 600,000 to 700,000 clones; 13% were seen once. Sequencing input: naive CD4+ T cells from blood. The receptors originated from a man between 18 and 35 years old with type 1 diabetes. CDR3s include the opening cysteine and the closing phenylalanine or tryptophan. The D gene is left open where the match is weak. Expanded clones are given a class, and other clones once, few, many or no size at all.

J | V | D | size | DNA | CDR3
TRBJ1-6 | TRBV5-1 | . | . | TGCGCCAGCAGCCGAGTTTCCCTTACGGGACGGTTGGATTCACCCCTCCACTTT | CASSRVSLTGRLDSPLHF
TRBJ2-1 | TRBV27 | TRBD2 | few | TGTGCCAGCAGTTTAGACGTGGGACTAGCGGGGGGGAACAATGAGCAGTTCTTC | CASSLDVGLAGGNNEQFF
TRBJ2-4 | TRBV19 | . | . | TGTGCCAGTAGTATAGAAGGGGGTAGAGCCAAAAACATTCAGTACTTC | CASSIEGGRAKNIQYF
TRBJ1-1 | TRBV5-1 | . | . | TGCGCCAGCAGCTTGCAGGAGGACACTGAAGCTTTCTTT | CASSLQEDTEAFF
TRBJ2-1 | TRBV5-1 | . | . | TGCGCCACCCGCGCGGGGGCTACCGGGAATGAGCAGTTCTTC | CATRAGATGNEQFF
TRBJ2-3 | TRBV7-9 | TRBD1 | . | TGTGCCAGCAGCCTGGGATCAGGGGGCCTTCGCACAGATACGCAGTATTTT | CASSLGSGGLRTDTQYF
TRBJ2-3 | TRBV7-8 | . | . | TGTGCCAGCAGCTTACTGCAGGGAGAGAGGAGCACAGATACGCAGTATTTT | CASSLLQGERSTDTQYF
TRBJ1-6 | TRBV5-4 | . | . | TGTGCCAGCAGTCTCCATAATTCACCCCTCCACTTT | CASSLHNSPLHF
TRBJ2-3 | TRBV5-1 | TRBD2 | . | TGCGCCAGCAGCTTGGGACTAGCGTCAGATACGCAGTATTTT | CASSLGLASDTQYF
TRBJ1-1 | TRBV10-3 | . | . | TGTGCCATCAAGGCCAGGGAATTCACTGAAGCTTTCTTT | CAIKAREFTEAFF
TRBJ2-5 | TRBV30 | TRBD1 | few | TGTGCCTGGAGGTTACCGGGACAGAAAATCCAGTACTTC | CAWRLPGQKIQYF
TRBJ2-1 | TRBV27 | . | . | TGTGCCAGCAGCCTCCCGGCCTACAATGAGCAGTTCTTC | CASSLPAYNEQFF
TRBJ1-1 | TRBV30 | . | few | TGTGCCTGGAGAAAGGGCGCTGAAGCTTTCTTT | CAWRKGAEAFF
TRBJ2-5 | TRBV5-1 | TRBD1 | few | TGCGCCAGCAGCTTCGAGGGGGCGGCGGAGACCCAGTACTTC | CASSFEGAAETQYF
TRBJ1-1 | TRBV29-1 | . | few | TGCAGCGCCGAGTGGCGACTGCGCCATAACACTGAAGCTTTCTTT | CSAEWRLRHNTEAFF
TRBJ1-6 | TRBV5-4 | . | few | TGTGCCAGCAGCTTTGCTCACGATTCACCCCTCCACTTT | CASSFAHDSPLHF
TRBJ1-6 | TRBV30 | TRBD1 | . | TGTGCCTGGAGTGTAACAGGGGATTCACCCCTCCACTTT | CAWSVTGDSPLHF
TRBJ2-2 | TRBV6-5 | TRBD1 | . | TGTGCCAGCAGTGAACTCAGGGGGACCGGGGAGCTGTTTTTT | CASSELRGTGELFF
TRBJ2-5 | TRBV30 | TRBD2 | many | TGTGCCTGGGTCCTAGCGGACCGGGGGGCCCAGTACTTC | CAWVLADRGAQYF
TRBJ2-2 | TRBV2 | . | few | TGTGCCAGCAACGGGGCCACGAACACCGGGGAGCTGTTTTTT | CASNGATNTGELFF
TRBJ2-5 | TRBV7-6 | TRBD2 | . | TGTGCCAGCAGCGGACTAGCGGGGATAGAGACCCAGTACTTC | CASSGLAGIETQYF
TRBJ2-1 | TRBV2 | . | . | TGTGCCAGCACCCTATCTTCTCTATGGGAGAATGAGCAGTTCTTC | CASTLSSLWENEQFF
TRBJ1-1 | TRBV18 | . | . | TGTGCCAGCTCACCAGAGATGGAGAACACTGAAGCTTTCTTT | CASSPEMENTEAFF
TRBJ2-1 | TRBV9 | TRBD2 | few | TGTGCCAGCAGCCCAATCCCTAGCGGGGGCCTGAGTGAGCAGTTCTTC | CASSPIPSGGLSEQFF
TRBJ2-6 | TRBV27 | TRBD1 | few | TGTGCCAGCAGTTCGACAGGGGGTGGGGCCAACGTCCTGACTTTC | CASSSTGGGANVLTF
TRBJ2-7 | TRBV6-1 | TRBD1 | . | TGTGCCAGCAGTGAAGCGCCGGGACAGAGCTACGAGCAGTACTTC | CASSEAPGQSYEQYF
TRBJ2-1 | TRBV18 | . | few | TGTGCCAGCTCACCAGGACAGAGCTCCTACAATGAGCAGTTCTTC | CASSPGQSSYNEQFF
TRBJ2-1 | TRBV7-8 | TRBD1 | . | TGTGCCAGCAGCCCGCAACGACAGGGGAGGCATGAGCAGTTCTTC | CASSPQRQGRHEQFF
TRBJ2-7 | TRBV30 | . | . | TGTGCCTGGAGTGCGGGTCCTTACGAGCAGTACTTC | CAWSAGPYEQYF
TRBJ2-1 | TRBV7-3 | . | few | TGTGCCAGCAGCCAAACGCAGGGAGAAGACAATGAGCAGTTCTTC | CASSQTQGEDNEQFF
TRBJ1-2 | TRBV7-9 | TRBD1 | few | TGTGCCAGCAGCCCACCAGGACAGGGGGCAGATCGTGGCTACACCTTC | CASSPPGQGADRGYTF
TRBJ2-3 | TRBV4-1 | . | . | TGCGCCAGCAGCCCTTCTCGGACCGGGTCTAGCACAGATACGCAGTATTTT | CASSPSRTGSSTDTQYF
TRBJ2-1 | TRBV5-4 | TRBD1 | few | TGTGCCAGCACCATCGGACAGGGCAATTACAATGAGCAGTTCTTC | CASTIGQGNYNEQFF
TRBJ2-7 | TRBV7-9 | . | few | TGTGCCAGCAGCTTAGGCCAGGCCGCCACCTACGAGCAGTACTTC | CASSLGQAATYEQYF
TRBJ2-7 | TRBV28 | . | . | TGTGCCAGCAGTTTTAATCCCCAGAGGGTCCACGAGCAGTACTTC | CASSFNPQRVHEQYF
TRBJ2-1 | TRBV6-1 | . | few | TGTGCCAGCAGTGAAGGGGGATGGGGTGAGCAGTTCTTC | CASSEGGWGEQFF
TRBJ2-3 | TRBV5-1 | TRBD2 | few | TGCGCCAGCAGCTTCCTCGGAGCGGGGGGGCCTGGAGATACGCAGTATTTT | CASSFLGAGGPGDTQYF
TRBJ1-2 | TRBV6-6 | . | . | TGTGCCAGCAGTTACCAAAACGTAAACACCTTC | CASSYQNVNTF
TRBJ2-2 | TRBV18 | . | . | TGTGCCAGCTCACCACCTGACATCACCGGGGAGCTGTTTTTT | CASSPPDITGELFF
TRBJ1-4 | TRBV9 | . | few | TGTGCCAGCAGCGTAGTCCCTCACCCGCAGGGTCGAAGGGAAAAACTGTTTTTT | CASSVVPHPQGRREKLFF
TRBJ1-4 | TRBV30 | . | once | TGTGCCTGGACCGTGAGGGATGGGGAAAAACTGTTTTTT | CAWTVRDGEKLFF
TRBJ2-4 | TRBV28 | . | few | TGTGCCAGCAGTTTATGGGACCAAGCCAAAAACATTCAGTACTTC | CASSLWDQAKNIQYF
TRBJ1-6 | TRBV11-2 | TRBD1 | . | TGTGCCAGCAGCTTCCAAACGGACAGGGGTATTACACCCCTCCACTTT | CASSFQTDRGITPLHF
TRBJ1-2 | TRBV11-2 | . | few | TGTGCCAGCAGCTTAGCAGGGGATGGCTACACCTTC | CASSLAGDGYTF
TRBJ1-1 | TRBV28 | TRBD1 | few | TGTGCCAGCAGTAATCTGGGACAGGCGGCAGGTACTGAAGCTTTCTTT | CASSNLGQAAGTEAFF
TRBJ2-5 | TRBV5-1 | . | few | TGCGCCAGCAGTCGGCAGGGGACCCAAGAGACCCAGTACTTC | CASSRQGTQETQYF
TRBJ1-1 | TRBV19 | . | . | TGTGCCAGTAGGGACAGTCCTGTCCCTGAAGCTTTCTTT | CASRDSPVPEAFF
TRBJ2-6 | TRBV7-3 | . | . | TGTGCCAGCAGCTTAACGTTTGGTGGGCCTGGGGCCAACGTCCTGACTTTC | CASSLTFGGPGANVLTF
TRBJ1-2 | TRBV4-1 | . | few | TGCGCCAGCAGCCGGAGACAGGAACCCTATGGCTACACCTTC | CASSRRQEPYGYTF
TRBJ2-1 | TRBV14 | TRBD1 | . | TGTGCCAGCAGCCAAGCCTCGCCTCGACAGGGTAGCCGTCCTACGGCCAATGAGCAGTTCTTC | CASSQASPRQGSRPTANEQFF
TRBJ2-1 | TRBV19 | TRBD1 | . | TGTGCCAGTAGTCCCTGGACAAGGGGGCGGTTAAACAATGAGCAGTTCTTC | CASSPWTRGRLNNEQFF
TRBJ1-4 | TRBV27 | . | . | TGTGCCAGCAGTTTCCGGGCCAGAGAAAAACTGTTTTTT | CASSFRAREKLFF
TRBJ2-1 | TRBV20-1 | . | few | TGCAGTGCTATAGGGAATGAGCAGTTCTTC | CSAIGNEQFF
TRBJ2-6 | TRBV30 | . | few | TGTGCCTGGAGCTCTGGGGCCAACGTCCTGACTTTC | CAWSSGANVLTF
TRBJ2-2 | TRBV19 | . | few | TGTGCCAGTCGGCGAACGGGGAACACCGGGGAGCTGTTTTTT | CASRRTGNTGELFF